These 14 T cell receptor beta chains share one sample of origin, sequenced in a study of blood T cell repertoires in COVID-19 (dated by TCRdb to 2018 to 2021). Library method: the immunoSEQ multiplex PCR assay. The table was pulled from immuneACCESS by TCRdb, which kept in-frame rearrangements only. Such tables lose some clones; where checked, under half of the loss comes from unresolved V genes, and the rest has no known cause. This sample lists some 140,000 clones; 70% to 90% were detected once. The top ten clones comprise 0.63% of the sample. The sample comprised peripheral blood. All receptors come from a man aged 55 to 70 with COVID-19, enrolled during active disease.

The V gene is TRBV7-8, the J gene TRBJ2-7; 11 nucleotides match TRBD1. The V gene's germline CDR1 is SGHVS and CDR2 FQNEAQ. The CDR3 totals 13 residues. V shed 6 bases, J shed 5 bases, and the junction held 3 bases outside the gene matches. CDR3 in DNA: TGTGCCAGCAGGGGGACAGGGGGACACGAGCAGTACTTC. This codes for CASRGTGGHEQYF.

The V gene is TRBV6-2 or TRBV6-3, the J gene TRBJ1-2, with 9 positions matching TRBD1. V lost 2 bases, J lost 6 bases, and 4 bases stayed unmatched. The CDR3 runs to 14 residues. CDR1 is MNHEY and CDR2 is SVGEGT in the germline V gene. CDR3 nucleotides: TGTGCCAGCAGTTACCGGGACAGGGTCGATGGCTACACCTTC. Its translation: CASSYRDRVDGYTF.

V is TRBV6-4 and J is TRBJ2-7, with D maybe TRBD1 (5 bases). This CDR3 region has 12 residues. With 6 bases removed from V and 5 bases from J, the gap between germline ends came to 11 bases. The germline CDR1 and CDR2 sequences are MRHNA and SNTAGT. The CDR3 DNA sequence: TGTGCCAGCAGGAAGCAGGGCCACGAGCAGTACTTC. It specifies CASRKQGHEQYF.

The V call is TRBV6-5, the J call TRBJ1-3, with no clear D. The V gene lost 8 bases and the J gene lost 2 bases, with 13 bases spanning the gap. CDR1 and CDR2 from the germline V gene are MNHEY and SVGAGI. The CDR3 covers 14 residues. CDR3 sequence reads: CASSQSGPGNTIYF. CDR3 DNA: TGTGCCAGCTCCCAAAGCGGGCCTGGAAACACCATATATTTT.

This chain links TRBV18 with TRBJ1-4; the D gene is possibly TRBD1 (6 bases). The V and J ends lost 5 bases and 0 bases respectively, with 10 bases between them. CDR3 length: 15 residues. Germline CDR1 KGHSH, CDR2 LQKENI. Here the CDR3 reads CASSGRQATNEKLFF. CDR3 DNA: TGTGCCAGCTCAGGGAGACAGGCAACTAATGAAAAACTGTTTTTT.

This clone was seen a few times. The V gene is TRBV7-8, the J gene TRBJ1-6; 7 positions agree with TRBD1. Unmatched junction bases numbered 7, after V lost 4 bases and J lost 10 bases. This CDR3 spans 14 amino acids. Germline V gene lookup returns CDR1 SGHVS and CDR2 FQNEAQ. The chain's CDR3 is CASSSTGFGSPLHF. The CDR3 nucleotides read TGTGCCAGCAGCTCGACAGGGTTCGGGTCACCCCTCCACTTT.

The V gene is TRBV5-4, the J gene TRBJ1-1; 8 positions match TRBD1. The length of the CDR3 is 16 residues. Trimming took 1 base from V and 0 from J; bases not matched to a gene: 5. Looked up from germline, CDR1 is SGHNT and CDR2 is YYREEE (reference sequence). The CDR3, as DNA: TGTGCCAGCAGCTTGAGGACAGGGCCTATGAACACTGAAGCTTTCTTT. Amino acid sequence: CASSLRTGPMNTEAFF.

This chain joins TRBV27 and TRBJ2-3; tentatively, D is TRBD1 (5 bases). This CDR3 is built from 14 residues. The ends were cut back, 2 bases at V and 5 bases at J, with 11 bases in the middle. Germline V gene data show CDR1 as MNHEY and CDR2 as SMNVEV (reference sequence). CDR3 amino acids: CASSLRPRGDTQYF. CDR3 DNA: TGTGCCAGCAGTTTACGACCTAGGGGAGATACGCAGTATTTT.

The chain uses TRBV6-5 and TRBJ1-6; D gene ambiguous. V lost 0 bases, J lost 5 bases, and 8 bases lay in between. Germline lookup yields CDR1 MNHEY and CDR2 SVGAGI. This CDR3 contains 15 residues. This chain's CDR3 is CASSYSIRDNSPLHF. The DNA of the CDR3 is TGTGCCAGCAGTTACTCGATACGGGATAATTCACCCCTCCACTTT.

The sample holds a few counts of this clone. V is TRBV7-9 and J is TRBJ1-2; TRBD1 matches 7 bases. Trimming took 5 bases from V and 1 from J; bases not matched to a gene: 7. Germline loops: CDR1 SEHNR, CDR2 FQNEAQ (reference sequence). There are 15 residues in the CDR3. The DNA of the CDR3 is TGTGCCAGCAGCCGGACAGGACTGATTAACTATGGCTACACCTTC. This sequence encodes CASSRTGLINYGYTF. Looking up the rest from reference TRBV7-9 and TRBJ1-2 gives the full variable domain: DTGVSQNPRHKITKRGQNVTFRCDPISEHNRLYWYRQTLGQGPEFLTYFQNEAQLEKSRLLSDRFSAERPKGSFSTLEIQRTEQGDSAMYLCASSRTGLINYGYTFGSGTRLTVV.

The chain uses TRBV7-8 and TRBJ1-1; D is possibly TRBD1 (5 bases). Trimming took off 5 bases at V and 2 bases at J, with 15 bases between the two ends. Germline CDR1 reads SGHVS; CDR2 reads FQNEAQ. The CDR3 loop spans 15 amino acids. DNA of the CDR3: TGTGCCAGCAGCCCTGGACATTTTATTAACACTGAAGCTTTCTTT. Protein sequence: CASSPGHFINTEAFF.

This chain links TRBV2 with TRBJ1-3; D is undetermined. V was pared by 6 bases and J by 0 bases, with 3 bases between. CDR1 and CDR2 (germline): SNHLY, FYNNEI. The length of the CDR3 is 12 residues. CDR3 sequence: CASRYSGNTIYF. The CDR3 DNA reads TGTGCCAGCAGGTACTCTGGAAACACCATATATTTT.

The genes are TRBV5-5 and TRBJ1-1; D not resolved. Germline V gene sequence: CDR1 SGHKS, CDR2 YYEKEE (reference sequence). This CDR3 is built from 14 residues. V shed 1 base and J shed 0 bases, with 7 bases lying between them. CDR3 nucleotide sequence: TGTGCCAGCAGCTTGTTGGAGATGAACACTGAAGCTTTCTTT. Residues: CASSLLEMNTEAFF. The full variable domain, in which reference TRBV5-5 and TRBJ1-1 provide the parts outside the CDR3, is DAGVTQSPTHLIKTRGQQVTLRCSPISGHKSVSWYQQVLGQGPQFIFQYYEKEERGRGNFPDRFSARQFPNYSSELNVNALLLGDSALYLCASSLLEMNTEAFFGQGTRLTVV.

This clone was observed a few times. The chain has TRBV18 and TRBJ1-4; 10 bases map to TRBD1. Germline CDR1 reads KGHSH; CDR2 reads LQKENI. CDR3 length equals 15 residues. J was trimmed by 5 bases and V by 4 bases; bases with no gene match: 4. The CDR3 protein is CASSRPGQGNEKLFF. The CDR3 DNA sequence: TGTGCCAGCTCACGGCCGGGACAGGGGAATGAAAAACTGTTTTTT.